One and the same sample provided the 9 T cell receptor beta chains below, sequenced in a study of post-analysis software for immune sequencing data. No antigen is known for these receptors. The TCR beta cDNA libraries carried unique molecular identifiers. MiXCR, applied by TCRdb to the PCR reads, yields one record per CDR3 protein. The sample holds roughly 400,000 distinct CDR3 sequences, approximately 42% seen once. Study-level results: Five or six TRBV segments, TRBV5-6, TRBV5-1 and TRBV20-1 among them, were found more frequent in patients than controls.

Sequencing was carried out using blood. Receptor source: a girl aged 2-10 years with multiple sclerosis.

V is TRBV20-1 and J is TRBJ1-1; maybe TRBD1 (6 bases). Trimming shortened V by 3 bases and J by 6 bases, and 20 bases separated the two germline ends. Germline CDR1 reads DFQATT; CDR2 reads SNEGSKA (reference sequence). The CDR3 consists of 15 residues. Here the CDR3 reads CSASPLRGPDPEAFF. Here the CDR3 DNA reads TGCAGTGCTAGTCCCCTCCGGGGGCCGGACCCTGAAGCTTTCTTT.

This clonotype was observed many times. The J gene is TRBJ2-1, the V gene TRBV29-1; a possible D gene is TRBD1 (6 bases). With 5 bases removed from V and 7 bases from J, the gap between germline ends came to 6 bases. Germline lookup yields CDR1 SQVTM and CDR2 ANQGSEA. This CDR3 is built from 10 residues. The CDR3 DNA reads as TGCAGCGTTAGGGGGAATGAGCAGTTCTTC. Translated: CSVRGNEQFF.

This clonotype has just a few counts. This chain connects TRBV4-1 to TRBJ2-7; 12 bases are shared with TRBD2. J gave up 0 bases and V 3 bases, and 3 bases lay outside the gene matches. Per the germline V gene, CDR1 is MGHRA and CDR2 is YSYEKL. This CDR3 spans 16 amino acids. Here the CDR3 DNA reads TGCGCCAGCAGCCACCTAGCGGGGGGGCGCTCCTACGAGCAGTACTTC. Encoded protein: CASSHLAGGRSYEQYF.

This chain uses TRBV12-3 or TRBV12-4 with TRBJ1-2; D might be TRBD1 (6 bases). The CDR3 totals 13 residues. Deletions cut 5 bases from V and 7 bases from J, with 14 bases between. CDR3 in amino acids: CASSHAGAGGYTF. The DNA of the CDR3 is TGTGCCAGCAGTCACGCAGGGGCTGGTGGCTACACCTTC.

The table lists this clonotype with a few counts. The chain recombines TRBV7-3 with TRBJ2-3; D might be TRBD2 (6 bases). Germline-derived CDR1 and CDR2 are SGHTA and FQGTGA. The V end lost 1 base, the J end lost 1 base, and 9 bases lay between the germline ends. The CDR3 is 15 residues long. The CDR3 nucleotides read TGTGCCAGCAGCTTAATGTGGGGGGGCACAGATACGCAGTATTTT. Amino acid sequence: CASSLMWGGTDTQYF.

The genes are TRBV3-1 and TRBJ2-5, with D perhaps being TRBD1 or TRBD2 (5 bases each). Trimming cost V 2 bases and J 3 bases, with 16 bases left between them. This CDR3 contains 16 residues. Looked up from germline, CDR1 is LGHDT and CDR2 is YNNKEL (reference sequence). The CDR3 sequence is CASSQPTTGAKETQYF. The CDR3 DNA is TGTGCCAGCAGCCAACCCACCACCGGGGCAAAAGAGACCCAGTACTTC.

This sequence joins TRBV4-3 and TRBJ2-3, with 9 bases matching TRBD2. The V gene's germline CDR1 is LGHNA and CDR2 YSLEER. The V and J ends lost 1 base and 3 bases, in that order; junction bases with no gene match: 5. This CDR3 region has 16 residues. For the CDR3, the DNA is TGCGCCAGCAGCCAAGTGCGCGGGAGGGCGACAGATACGCAGTATTTT. This translates into CASSQVRGRATDTQYF.

The rearrangement uses TRBV29-1 and TRBJ1-4, with TRBD1 matching 9 bases. With V trimmed by 8 bases and J by 2 bases, 9 bases remained unmatched. The germline gives CDR1 SQVTM, CDR2 ANQGSEA. The CDR3 is made up of 15 amino acids. The CDR3 nucleotides read TGCAGCATCCTCGGGGACAGGGAGACTAATGAAAAACTGTTTTTT. It translates to CSILGDRETNEKLFF.

The chain has TRBV5-1 and TRBJ1-4, with 7 bases that match TRBD1. This CDR3 has 17 amino acids. V was clipped by 3 bases and J by 0 bases; unmatched bases: 8. Germline V gene lookup returns CDR1 SGHRS and CDR2 YFSETQ. The CDR3 DNA reads TGCGCCAGCAGCTGGACAGGTTCCCCCACAACTAATGAAAAACTGTTTTTT. Its translation: CASSWTGSPTTNEKLFF.